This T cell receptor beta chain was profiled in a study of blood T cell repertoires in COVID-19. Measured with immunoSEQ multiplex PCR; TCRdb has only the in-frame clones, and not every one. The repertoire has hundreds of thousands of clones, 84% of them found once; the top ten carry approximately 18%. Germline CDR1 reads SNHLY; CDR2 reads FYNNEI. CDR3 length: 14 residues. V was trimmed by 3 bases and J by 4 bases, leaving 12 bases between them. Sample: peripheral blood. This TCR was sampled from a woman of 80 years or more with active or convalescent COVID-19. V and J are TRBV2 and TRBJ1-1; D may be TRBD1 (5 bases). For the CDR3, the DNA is TGTGCCAGCAGTGACAGGGTGAGAAGCACTGAAGCTTTCTTT. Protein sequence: CASSDRVRSTEAFF. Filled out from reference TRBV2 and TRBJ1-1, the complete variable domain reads EPEVTQTPSHQVTQMGQEVILRCVPISNHLYFYWYRQILGQKVEFLVSFYNNEISEKSEIFDDQFSVERPDGSNFTLKIRSTKLEDSAMYFCASSDRVRSTEAFFGQGTRLTVV.